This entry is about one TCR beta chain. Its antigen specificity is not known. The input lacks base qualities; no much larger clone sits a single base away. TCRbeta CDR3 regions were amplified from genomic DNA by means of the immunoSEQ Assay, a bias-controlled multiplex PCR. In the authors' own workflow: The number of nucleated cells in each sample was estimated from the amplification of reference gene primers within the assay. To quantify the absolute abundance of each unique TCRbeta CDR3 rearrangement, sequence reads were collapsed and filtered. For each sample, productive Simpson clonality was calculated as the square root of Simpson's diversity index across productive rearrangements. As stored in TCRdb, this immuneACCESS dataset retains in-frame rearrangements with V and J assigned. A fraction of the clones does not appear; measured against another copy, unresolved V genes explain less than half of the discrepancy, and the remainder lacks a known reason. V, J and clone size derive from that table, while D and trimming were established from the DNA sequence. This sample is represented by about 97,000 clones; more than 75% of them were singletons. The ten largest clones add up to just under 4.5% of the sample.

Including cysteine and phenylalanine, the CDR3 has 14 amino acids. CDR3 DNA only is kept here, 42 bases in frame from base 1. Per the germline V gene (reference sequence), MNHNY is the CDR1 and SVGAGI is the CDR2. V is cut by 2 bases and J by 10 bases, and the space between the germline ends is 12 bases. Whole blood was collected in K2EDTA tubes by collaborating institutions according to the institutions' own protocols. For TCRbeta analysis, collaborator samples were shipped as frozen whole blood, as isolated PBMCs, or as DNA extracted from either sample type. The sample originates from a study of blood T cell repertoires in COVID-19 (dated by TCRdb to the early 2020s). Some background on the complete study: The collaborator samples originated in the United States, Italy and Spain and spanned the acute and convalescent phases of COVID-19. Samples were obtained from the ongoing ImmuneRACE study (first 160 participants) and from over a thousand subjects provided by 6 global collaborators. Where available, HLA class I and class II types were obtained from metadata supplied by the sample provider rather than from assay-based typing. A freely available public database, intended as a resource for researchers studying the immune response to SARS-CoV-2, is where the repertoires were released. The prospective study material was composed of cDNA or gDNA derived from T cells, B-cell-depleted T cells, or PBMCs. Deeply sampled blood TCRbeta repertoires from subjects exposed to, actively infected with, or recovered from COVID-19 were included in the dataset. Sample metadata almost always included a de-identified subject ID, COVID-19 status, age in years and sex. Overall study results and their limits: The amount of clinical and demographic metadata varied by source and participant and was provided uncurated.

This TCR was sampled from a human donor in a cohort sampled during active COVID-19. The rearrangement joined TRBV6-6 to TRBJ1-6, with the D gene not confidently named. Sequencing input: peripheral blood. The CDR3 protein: CASSYEAGGSPLHF. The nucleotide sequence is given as TGTGCCAGCAGTTACGAGGCGGGAGGCTCACCCCTCCACTTT.